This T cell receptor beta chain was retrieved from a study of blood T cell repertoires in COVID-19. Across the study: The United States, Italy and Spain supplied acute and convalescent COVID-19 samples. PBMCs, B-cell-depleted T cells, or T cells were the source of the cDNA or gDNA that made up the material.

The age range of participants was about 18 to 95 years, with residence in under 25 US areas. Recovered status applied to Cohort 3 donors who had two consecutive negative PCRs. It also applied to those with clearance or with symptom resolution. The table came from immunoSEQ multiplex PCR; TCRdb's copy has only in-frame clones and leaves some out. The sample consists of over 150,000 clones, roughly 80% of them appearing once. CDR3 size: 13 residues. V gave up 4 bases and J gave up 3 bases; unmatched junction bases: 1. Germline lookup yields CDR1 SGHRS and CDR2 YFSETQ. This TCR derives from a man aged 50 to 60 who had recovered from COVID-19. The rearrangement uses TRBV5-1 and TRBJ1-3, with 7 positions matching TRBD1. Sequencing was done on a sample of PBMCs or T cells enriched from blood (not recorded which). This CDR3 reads CASSRQGGNTIYF. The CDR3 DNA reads TGCGCCAGCAGCCGACAGGGTGGAAACACCATATATTTT.